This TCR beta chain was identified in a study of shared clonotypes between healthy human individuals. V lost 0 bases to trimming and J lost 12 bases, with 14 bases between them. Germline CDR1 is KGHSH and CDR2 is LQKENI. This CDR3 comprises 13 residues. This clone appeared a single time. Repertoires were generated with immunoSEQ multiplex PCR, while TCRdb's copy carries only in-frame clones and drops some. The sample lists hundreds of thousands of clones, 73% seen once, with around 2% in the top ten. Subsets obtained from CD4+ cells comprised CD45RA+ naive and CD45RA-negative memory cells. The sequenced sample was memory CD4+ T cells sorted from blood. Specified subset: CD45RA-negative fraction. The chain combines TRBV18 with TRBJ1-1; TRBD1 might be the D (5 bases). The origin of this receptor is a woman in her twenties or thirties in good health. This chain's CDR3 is CASSPPYEGQPFF. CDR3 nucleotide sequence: TGTGCCAGCTCACCACCATATGAGGGGCAACCTTTCTTT.